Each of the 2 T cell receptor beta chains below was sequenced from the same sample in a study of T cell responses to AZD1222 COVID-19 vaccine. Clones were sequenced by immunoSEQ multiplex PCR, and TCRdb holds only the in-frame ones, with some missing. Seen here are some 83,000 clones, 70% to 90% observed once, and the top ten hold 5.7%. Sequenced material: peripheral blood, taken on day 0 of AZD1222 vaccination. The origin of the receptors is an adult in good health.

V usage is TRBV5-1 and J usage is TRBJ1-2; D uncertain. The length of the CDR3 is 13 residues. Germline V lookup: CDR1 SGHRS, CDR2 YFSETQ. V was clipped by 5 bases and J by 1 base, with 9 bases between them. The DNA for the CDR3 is TGCGCCAGCAGGGCAGCCAGTAACTATGGCTACACCTTC. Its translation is CASRAASNYGYTF.

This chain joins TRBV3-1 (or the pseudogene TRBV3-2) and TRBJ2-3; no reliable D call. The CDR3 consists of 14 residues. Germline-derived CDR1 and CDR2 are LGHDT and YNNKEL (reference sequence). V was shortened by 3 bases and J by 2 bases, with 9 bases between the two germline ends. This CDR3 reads CASSHRQNTDTQYF. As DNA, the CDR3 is TGTGCCAGCAGCCATCGGCAGAACACAGATACGCAGTATTTT.